The 16 T cell receptor beta chains reported below all come from one sample, sequenced in a study of blood T cell repertoires in COVID-19. Assay: immunoSEQ multiplex PCR; the TCRdb copy retains only in-frame clones and omits some. The table lists 250,000 to 400,000 clones, 85% of them singletons. The specimen was PBMCs or T cells enriched from blood (not recorded which). The receptors stem from a woman in her 30s who had been exposed to COVID-19.

J is TRBJ2-7 and V is TRBV9; weak D call: TRBD1 (5 bases). The CDR3 has 13 residues. Deletions cut 3 bases from V and 7 bases from J, with 14 bases between. CDR1 SGDLS and CDR2 YYNGEE come from the germline V gene. The CDR3 loop reads CASSGTSNGEQYF. The CDR3 nucleotides read TGTGCCAGCAGCGGGACATCCAACGGTGAGCAGTACTTC.

The V gene is TRBV5-1, the J gene TRBJ2-6; perhaps TRBD2 as D (6 bases). The CDR3 consists of 21 residues. Trimming took 4 bases from V and 0 from J, leaving 26 bases between them. CDR1 is SGHRS, CDR2 YFSETQ, per germline. In DNA, the CDR3 is TGCGCCAGCAGCCCCCCGGGGGTGAGGGACTTTTGGAACTCTGGGGCCAACGTCCTGACTTTC. This sequence encodes CASSPPGVRDFWNSGANVLTF.

This clone has just a few counts. An end of the junction does not agree with germline; a read error may underlie this. This sequence joins TRBV4-1 and TRBJ2-1; 9 bases align to TRBD2. The CDR3 runs 14 residues. CDR1 is MGHRA, CDR2 YSYEKL, per germline. As DNA, the CDR3 is TGCGCCAGCAGCCAAGATCCTCTAGCGGGGAACCAGATCTTC. Its translation is CASSQDPLAGNQIF.

For the CDR3, the DNA is TGTGCCAGCAGCTTAGGGGGAGAGGGTCAGCCCCAGCATTTT. It yields the protein CASSLGGEGQPQHF. The V and J genes are TRBV5-4 and TRBJ1-5; possible D gene TRBD1, 6 bases. This CDR3 is built from 14 residues. Between the trimmed V and J ends, which lost 2 bases and 6 bases, there was a span of 12 bases. Germline assignment: CDR1 SGHNT and CDR2 YYREEE (reference sequence). Full variable domain (remainder filled in from reference TRBV5-4 and TRBJ1-5): ETGVTQSPTHLIKTRGQQVTLRCSSQSGHNTVSWYQQALGQGPQFIFQYYREEENGRGNFPPRFSGLQFPNYSSELNVNALELDDSALYLCASSLGGEGQPQHFGDGTRLSIL.

The chain has TRBV6-5 and TRBJ2-2; 10 positions agree with TRBD1. The CDR3 covers 15 residues. Germline lookup yields CDR1 MNHEY and CDR2 SVGAGI. The V and J ends lost 7 bases and 5 bases, in that order; junction bases with no gene match: 7. CDR3 sequence: CASIRDRGGTGELFF. The DNA of the CDR3 is TGTGCCAGCATTAGGGACAGGGGAGGAACCGGGGAGCTGTTTTTT.

The chain employs TRBV10-2 and TRBJ1-6, with D perhaps TRBD1 (6 bases). Germline CDR1 and CDR2: WSHSY and SAAADI. The CDR3 covers 16 residues. V lost 0 bases and J 14 bases, leaving 20 bases between the germline ends. In nucleotides, the CDR3 is TGCGCCAGCAGTGAGTCGATGGGGGCTACTCTAGGAGCCCTCCACTTT. It is translated as CASSESMGATLGALHF.

This sequence joins TRBV7-9 and TRBJ2-7; no reliable D call. The ends were cut back, 4 bases at V and 5 bases at J, with 9 bases in the middle. The CDR3 is 12 amino acids. Germline V gene data show CDR1 as SEHNR and CDR2 as FQNEAQ (reference sequence). CDR3 in amino acids: CASSSELDEQYF. In DNA form, the CDR3 reads TGTGCCAGCAGCTCCGAGCTGGACGAGCAGTACTTC.

This rearrangement joins TRBV10-2 to TRBJ1-5, with D possibly being TRBD1 (5 bases). V shed 2 bases and J shed 6 bases, with 11 bases lying between them. The CDR3 runs 14 residues. CDR1 is WSHSY, CDR2 SAAADI, per germline. For the CDR3, the DNA is TGCGCCAGCAGTGAGGGGAGGACATTTCAGCCCCAGCATTTT. It specifies CASSEGRTFQPQHF.

Remarks on this clone: A read error may account for a junction end that differs from germline. The chain is built from TRBV20-1 and TRBJ1-1; TRBD1 is a possible D gene (5 bases). This CDR3 spans 15 amino acids. Germline CDR1 and CDR2: DFQATT and SNEGSKA (reference sequence). The CDR3 is CSASSTIRGGTEAFF. CDR3 DNA sequence: TGCAGTGCTAGTTCTACGATAAGGGGTGGAACTGAAGCTTTTTTT.

The rearrangement links TRBV19 to TRBJ1-6; the D is unclear. V shed 2 bases and J shed 6 bases, with 8 bases lying between them. Germline assignment: CDR1 LNHDA and CDR2 SQIVND (reference sequence). The CDR3 runs to 14 residues. The DNA of the CDR3 is TGTGCCAGTAGTATATTGCAGATTAATTCACCCCTCCACTTT. Encoded protein: CASSILQINSPLHF.

The rearrangement uses TRBV28 and TRBJ2-7; weak D call: TRBD2 (7 bases). The CDR3 sequence is 15 residues long. The germline CDR1 and CDR2 sequences are MDHEN and SYDVKM. Trimming left V 6 bases short and J 1 base short, with 16 bases between. The CDR3 bases are TGTGCCAGCAGCCCCGGGGGAGGGGGGTCCTACGAGCAGTACTTC. Residues: CASSPGGGGSYEQYF.

This chain uses TRBV15 with TRBJ2-5; 7 bases align to TRBD2. With V trimmed by 0 bases and J by 14 bases, 9 bases remained unmatched. The CDR3 has 13 amino acids. In germline, CDR1 is LNHNV, CDR2 YYDKDF (reference sequence). CDR3: CATSRDSGPSIYF. CDR3 nucleotides: TGTGCCACCAGCAGAGATAGCGGGCCTTCTATATACTTC. Drawing the rest from reference TRBV15 and TRBJ2-5, the complete variable domain is DAMVIQNPRYQVTQFGKPVTLSCSQTLNHNVMYWYQQKSSQAPKLLFHYYDKDFNNEADTPDNFQSRRPNTSFCFLDIRSPGLGDTAMYLCATSRDSGPSIYFGPGTRLLVL.

The chain joins TRBV6-2 or TRBV6-3 to TRBJ2-7; perhaps TRBD2 as D (6 bases). CDR1 and CDR2 (germline): MNHEY, SVGEGT. V was shortened by 7 bases and J by 6 bases, with 22 bases between the two germline ends. The CDR3 is made up of 15 amino acids. In DNA form, the CDR3 reads TGTGCCAGCAACCCCAACTCTGGGGGGTGGGGCGAGCAGTACTTC. Translation gives CASNPNSGGWGEQYF.

This chain uses TRBV13 with TRBJ1-4, with no clear D. V lost 5 bases, J lost 3 bases, and 10 bases lay in between. Germline CDR1 PRHDT, CDR2 FYEKMQ (reference sequence). The CDR3 runs 14 residues. CDR3 sequence (DNA): TGTGCCAGCAGCGAACCCCCGGCTAATGAAAAACTGTTTTTT. It specifies CASSEPPANEKLFF.

The J gene is TRBJ1-5, the V gene TRBV7-3, with 9 positions matching TRBD1. The CDR3 is made up of 13 amino acids. Looked up from germline, CDR1 is SGHTA and CDR2 is FQGTGA. The V gene end was trimmed by 3 bases and the J gene end by 6 bases; junction bases not matched to a gene: 0. The CDR3 reads CASSLGQGQPQHF. CDR3 DNA: TGTGCCAGCAGCTTGGGACAGGGTCAGCCCCAGCATTTT.

This clone has a handful of counts. The chain recombines TRBV10-3 with TRBJ2-1; 9 positions agree with TRBD1. Per the germline V gene, CDR1 is ENHRY and CDR2 is SYGVKD. V lost 4 bases and J lost 5; bases outside the gene matches: 6. The CDR3 extends over 15 amino acids. CDR3 sequence: CAISARTGDNNEQFF. In nucleotides, the CDR3 is TGTGCCATCAGTGCTAGGACAGGGGACAACAATGAGCAGTTCTTC.